What follows are 15 T cell receptor beta chains derived from one specimen sequenced in a study of blood T cell repertoires in COVID-19. Assay used: immunoSEQ multiplex PCR; TCRdb lists only in-frame clones, some missing. The table records 25,000 to 30,000 clones, 60% to 80% of them present only once. Specimen: peripheral blood. The receptors were sampled from a boy younger than 10 with active or convalescent COVID-19.

The J gene is TRBJ2-5, the V gene TRBV28; D is ambiguous. V lost 4 bases, J lost 1 base, and 10 bases lay in between. The CDR3 loop spans 14 amino acids. Germline CDR1 MDHEN, CDR2 SYDVKM. In nucleotides, the CDR3 is TGTGCCAGCAGTTCTGAGGTGACCCAAGAGACCCAGTACTTC. Translating gives CASSSEVTQETQYF.

V is TRBV7-8 and J is TRBJ1-5; a weak D match, TRBD1 (6 bases). The V end was cut by 2 bases, the J end by 3 bases, with 11 bases between. The CDR3 extends over 15 amino acids. The germline V gene encodes CDR1 SGHVS and CDR2 FQNEAQ. CDR3 sequence: CASSLMGAVNQPQHF. The CDR3 DNA reads as TGTGCCAGCAGCTTAATGGGGGCGGTCAATCAGCCCCAGCATTTT.

This chain links TRBV15 with TRBJ2-3; 12 bases match TRBD2. The CDR3 is 16 residues long. Germline V gene data show CDR1 as LNHNV and CDR2 as YYDKDF (reference sequence). With 5 bases clipped from V and 1 base from J, the junction kept 4 bases outside the gene matches. CDR3 sequence: CATSPRLAGGTDTQYF. The CDR3 region has the DNA TGTGCCACCAGCCCCCGACTAGCGGGAGGCACAGATACGCAGTATTTT.

The table lists this clone with many counts. The chain combines TRBV7-9 with TRBJ2-5; possible D gene TRBD2, 6 bases. Trimming left V 5 bases short and J 0 bases short, with 16 bases between. Germline V CDR1 and CDR2: SEHNR, FQNEAQ (reference sequence). The CDR3 has 16 residues. This chain's CDR3 is CASSPLSGEYQETQYF. CDR3 bases: TGTGCCAGCAGCCCCTTATCGGGAGAGTACCAAGAGACCCAGTACTTC.

V usage is TRBV28 and J usage is TRBJ1-1, with TRBD1 matching 8 bases. V was clipped by 6 bases and J by 3 bases; unmatched bases: 6. The CDR3 length is 14 residues. Per germline, CDR1 MDHEN and CDR2 SYDVKM. CDR3: CASRTADRDTEAFF. CDR3 DNA sequence: TGTGCCAGCAGAACCGCGGACAGGGACACTGAAGCTTTCTTT. The whole variable domain, remainder taken from reference TRBV28 and TRBJ1-1, is DVKVTQSSRYLVKRTGEKVFLECVQDMDHENMFWYRQDPGLGLRLIYFSYDVKMKEKGDIPEGYSVSREKKERFSLILESASTNQTSMYLCASRTADRDTEAFFGQGTRLTVV.

This chain links TRBV28 with TRBJ1-5, with D possibly matching TRBD1 (5 bases). Deletions cut 6 bases from V and 8 bases from J, with 14 bases between. Germline V gives CDR1 MDHEN, CDR2 SYDVKM. CDR3 length: 13 amino acids. CDR3 loop: CASSSTGAKPQHF. The CDR3 DNA is TGTGCCAGCAGCTCCACAGGCGCGAAGCCCCAGCATTTT.

The chain employs TRBV15 and TRBJ2-4; weak D call: TRBD2 (6 bases). V was pared by 0 bases and J by 8 bases, with 17 bases between. CDR1 and CDR2 from the germline V gene are LNHNV and YYDKDF (reference sequence). The CDR3 consists of 16 residues. CDR3: CATSRDRRDSSDIQYF. As DNA, the CDR3 is TGTGCCACCAGCAGAGATCGGCGGGACTCCTCTGACATTCAGTACTTC.

The sample holds a few counts of this clone. The J gene is TRBJ1-5, the V gene TRBV6-1; 8 bases map to TRBD1. Germline loops: CDR1 MNHNS, CDR2 SASEGT. The junction had 9 bases not matched to a gene; V was cut back by 4 bases and J by 4 bases. This CDR3 comprises 16 residues. The CDR3 region is CASSAGQGRRNQPQHF. DNA for the CDR3: TGTGCCAGCAGTGCCGGACAGGGAAGAAGGAATCAGCCCCAGCATTTT.

DNA of the CDR3: TGTGCCAGCATCCGGATGACTAGCGGGAGGGCGGGGGAGCTGTTTTTT. Its translation: CASIRMTSGRAGELFF. The chain combines TRBV2 with TRBJ2-2; 14 nucleotides line up with TRBD2. With V trimmed by 7 bases and J by 8 bases, 9 bases remained unmatched. The CDR3 totals 16 residues. Looked up from germline, CDR1 is SNHLY and CDR2 is FYNNEI.

J is TRBJ2-1 and V is TRBV10-1, with 8 bases aligning to TRBD2. V trimming: 5 bases; J trimming: 6 bases; junction bases outside the gene matches: 9. This CDR3 contains 15 residues. The germline gives CDR1 WNHNN, CDR2 SYGVQD (reference sequence). This CDR3 reads CASSFSGGLGNEQFF. In DNA form, the CDR3 reads TGCGCCAGCAGTTTCAGCGGGGGCCTCGGCAATGAGCAGTTCTTC.

In this sample, this clone turned up a few times. The rearrangement joins TRBV6-6 to TRBJ2-3, with a possible D match to TRBD2 (6 bases). V lost 7 bases to trimming and J lost 6 bases, with 20 bases between them. The CDR3 consists of 15 residues. Germline loops: CDR1 MNHNY, CDR2 SVGAGI (reference sequence). For the CDR3, the DNA is TGTGCCAGCACCAACTCAGGGACCGGGAGTGATACGCAGTATTTT. Its translation is CASTNSGTGSDTQYF.

The rearrangement joins TRBV7-2 to TRBJ2-7; maybe TRBD2 (5 bases). The CDR3 has 15 amino acids. The V gene lost 2 bases and the J gene lost 2 bases, with 13 bases spanning the gap. CDR1 and CDR2 from the germline V gene are SGHTA and FQGNSA. As DNA, the CDR3 is TGTGCCAGCAGCTTATTCGCGGCTAGCCCCTACGAGCAGTACTTC. This sequence encodes CASSLFAASPYEQYF.

The chain carries TRBV6-5 and TRBJ2-5, with 7 bases aligning to TRBD1. Germline V gene sequence: CDR1 MNHEY, CDR2 SVGAGI. The CDR3 loop spans 15 amino acids. The ends lost 6 bases at V and 0 bases at J; junction bases unmatched: 7. The CDR3 DNA reads as TGTGCCAGCAGGCCGGGACAGACGTACCAAGAGACCCAGTACTTC. Translated, it gives CASRPGQTYQETQYF.

This sequence joins TRBV9 and TRBJ2-1; 8 bases match TRBD2. The CDR3 runs 18 residues. Trimming took 0 bases from V and 6 from J; bases not matched to a gene: 14. Germline CDR1 and CDR2: SGDLS and YYNGEE. The CDR3 nucleotides are TGTGCCAGCAGCGTAGCAGGTATAGGGACTAGTCATGGCAATGAGCAGTTCTTC. This translates into CASSVAGIGTSHGNEQFF.

This clone was counted between two and nine times. The gene calls are TRBV24-1 and TRBJ2-1; D may be TRBD2 (6 bases). V lost 5 bases to trimming and J lost 0 bases, with 22 bases between them. Germline assignment: CDR1 KGHDR and CDR2 SFDVKD. The CDR3 extends over 19 amino acids. The CDR3 coding sequence is TGTGCCACCAGTGCCGTCTCGGGGGTAGCCGGGAGCTCCTACAATGAGCAGTTCTTC. It is translated as CATSAVSGVAGSSYNEQFF.